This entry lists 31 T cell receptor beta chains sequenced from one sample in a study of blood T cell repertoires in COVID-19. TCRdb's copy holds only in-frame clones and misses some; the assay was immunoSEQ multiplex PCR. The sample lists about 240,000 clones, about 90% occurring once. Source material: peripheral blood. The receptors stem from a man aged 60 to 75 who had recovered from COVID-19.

The CDR3 reads CASSLVGQGSYGYTF. The DNA of the CDR3 is TGTGCCAGCAGCTTAGTGGGACAGGGCTCCTATGGCTACACCTTC. The rearrangement uses TRBV7-9 and TRBJ1-2, with 9 bases matching TRBD1. CDR3 length: 15 amino acids. Germline loops: CDR1 SEHNR, CDR2 FQNEAQ (reference sequence). With 1 base clipped from V and 4 bases from J, the junction kept 4 bases outside the gene matches.

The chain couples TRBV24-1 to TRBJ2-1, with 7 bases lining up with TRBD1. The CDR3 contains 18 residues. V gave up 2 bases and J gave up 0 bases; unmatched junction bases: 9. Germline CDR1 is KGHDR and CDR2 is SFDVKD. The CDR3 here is CATSDSQITGDSYNEQFF. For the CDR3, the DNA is TGTGCCACCAGTGATTCCCAAATTACAGGGGACTCCTACAATGAGCAGTTCTTC.

CDR3 sequence: CAWSPQGLGYNSPLHF. As DNA, the CDR3 is TGTGCCTGGAGTCCACAGGGCTTGGGCTATAATTCACCCCTCCACTTT. The genes are TRBV30 and TRBJ1-6, with D tentatively TRBD1 (6 bases). The CDR3 covers 16 residues. Trimming shortened V by 2 bases and J by 3 bases, and 14 bases separated the two germline ends. Germline lookup yields CDR1 GTSNPN and CDR2 SVGIG (reference sequence).

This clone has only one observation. CDR3 in amino acids: CASSYRGSGDTEAFF. CDR3 in DNA: TGTGCCAGCAGTTATCGGGGTTCAGGGGACACTGAAGCTTTCTTT. This chain links TRBV6-5 with TRBJ1-1, with D possibly matching TRBD1 (6 bases). Germline assignment: CDR1 MNHEY and CDR2 SVGAGI. This CDR3 has 15 residues. Trimming stripped 3 bases from V and 3 bases from J, with 14 bases between.

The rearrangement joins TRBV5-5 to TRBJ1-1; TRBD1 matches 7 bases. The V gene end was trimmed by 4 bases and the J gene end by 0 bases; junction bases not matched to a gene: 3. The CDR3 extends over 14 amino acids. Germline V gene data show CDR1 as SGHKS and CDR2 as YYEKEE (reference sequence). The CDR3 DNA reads TGTGCCAGCAGCCCGGACAGGTTGAACACTGAAGCTTTCTTT. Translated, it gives CASSPDRLNTEAFF.

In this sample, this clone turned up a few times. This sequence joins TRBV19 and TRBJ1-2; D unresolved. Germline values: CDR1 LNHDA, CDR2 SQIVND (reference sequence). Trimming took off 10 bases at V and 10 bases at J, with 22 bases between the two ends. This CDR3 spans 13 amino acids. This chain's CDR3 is CATSLALQDFYTF. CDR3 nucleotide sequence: TGTGCCACCTCTCTCGCTCTTCAGGACTTCTACACCTTC.

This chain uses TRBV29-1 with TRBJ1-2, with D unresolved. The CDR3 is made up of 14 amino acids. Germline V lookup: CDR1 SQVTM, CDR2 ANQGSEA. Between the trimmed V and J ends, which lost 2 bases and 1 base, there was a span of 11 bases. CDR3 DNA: TGCAGCGTTGAACCGGACGGGAATAACTATGGCTACACCTTC. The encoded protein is CSVEPDGNNYGYTF.

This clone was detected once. The DNA of the CDR3 is TGTGCCACCAGTGACCCTACTAGCGGGGGCCTCACAGATACGCAGTATTTT. Translating gives CATSDPTSGGLTDTQYF. The chain joins TRBV24-1 to TRBJ2-3; 11 bases are shared with TRBD2. Germline V gene data show CDR1 as KGHDR and CDR2 as SFDVKD. J was trimmed by 2 bases and V by 4 bases; bases with no gene match: 7. The CDR3 loop spans 17 amino acids.

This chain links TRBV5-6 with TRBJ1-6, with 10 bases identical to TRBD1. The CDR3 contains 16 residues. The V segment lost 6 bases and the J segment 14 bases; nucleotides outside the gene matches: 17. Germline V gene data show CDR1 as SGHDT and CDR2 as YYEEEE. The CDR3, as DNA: TGTGCCAGCACCCAAACTCCCGGGACAGGGGCCCTCTCCCTCCACTTT. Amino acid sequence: CASTQTPGTGALSLHF. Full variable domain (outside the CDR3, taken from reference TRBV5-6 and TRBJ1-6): DAGVTQSPTHLIKTRGQQVTLRCSPKSGHDTVSWYQQALGQGPQFIFQYYEEEERQRGNFPDRFSGHQFPNYSSELNVNALLLGDSALYLCASTQTPGTGALSLHFGNGTRLTVT.

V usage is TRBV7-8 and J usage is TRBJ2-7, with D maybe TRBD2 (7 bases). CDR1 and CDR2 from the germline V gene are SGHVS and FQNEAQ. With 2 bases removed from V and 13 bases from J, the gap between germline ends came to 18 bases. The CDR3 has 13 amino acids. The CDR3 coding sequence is TGTGCCAGCAGCTTATTAACAGGGACTACGATATACGTC. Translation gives CASSLLTGTTIYV.

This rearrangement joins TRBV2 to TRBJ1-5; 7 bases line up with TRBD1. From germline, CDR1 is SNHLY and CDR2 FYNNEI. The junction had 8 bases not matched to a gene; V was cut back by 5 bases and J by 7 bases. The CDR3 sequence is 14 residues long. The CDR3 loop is CASSPRQGRQPQHF. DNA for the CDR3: TGTGCCAGCAGTCCACGACAGGGTAGACAGCCCCAGCATTTT.

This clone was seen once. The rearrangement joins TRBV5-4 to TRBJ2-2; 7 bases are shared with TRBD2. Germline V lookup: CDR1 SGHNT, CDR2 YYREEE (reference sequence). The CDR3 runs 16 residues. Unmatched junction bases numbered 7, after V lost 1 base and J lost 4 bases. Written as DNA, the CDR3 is TGTGCCAGCAGCTTGCAAGGCGGGGGTGTCACCGGGGAGCTGTTTTTT. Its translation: CASSLQGGGVTGELFF.

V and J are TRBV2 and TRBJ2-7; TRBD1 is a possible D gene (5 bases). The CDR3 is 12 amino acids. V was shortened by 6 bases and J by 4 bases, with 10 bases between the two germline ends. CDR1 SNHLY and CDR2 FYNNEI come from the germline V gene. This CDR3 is CASRLTGYEQYV. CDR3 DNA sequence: TGTGCCAGCAGACTAACAGGATACGAGCAGTACGTC.

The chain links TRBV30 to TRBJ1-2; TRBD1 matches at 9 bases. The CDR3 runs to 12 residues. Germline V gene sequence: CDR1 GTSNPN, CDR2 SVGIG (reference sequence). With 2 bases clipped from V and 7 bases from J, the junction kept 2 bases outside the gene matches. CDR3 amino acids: CAWSYRGLGYTF. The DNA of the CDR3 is TGTGCCTGGAGTTACAGGGGGCTTGGCTACACCTTC.

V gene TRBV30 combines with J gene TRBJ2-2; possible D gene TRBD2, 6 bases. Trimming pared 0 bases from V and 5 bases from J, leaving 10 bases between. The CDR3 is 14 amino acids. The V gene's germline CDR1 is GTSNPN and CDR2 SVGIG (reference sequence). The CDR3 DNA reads TGTGCCTGGAGTGTACTGGCGGGGACCGGGGAGCTGTTTTTT. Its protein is CAWSVLAGTGELFF.

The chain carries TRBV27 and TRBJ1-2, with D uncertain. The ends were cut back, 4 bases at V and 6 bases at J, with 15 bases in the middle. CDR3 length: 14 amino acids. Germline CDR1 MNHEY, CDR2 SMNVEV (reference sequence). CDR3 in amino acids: CASSWAATSNGYTF. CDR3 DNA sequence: TGTGCCAGCAGTTGGGCAGCTACTTCGAATGGCTACACCTTC.

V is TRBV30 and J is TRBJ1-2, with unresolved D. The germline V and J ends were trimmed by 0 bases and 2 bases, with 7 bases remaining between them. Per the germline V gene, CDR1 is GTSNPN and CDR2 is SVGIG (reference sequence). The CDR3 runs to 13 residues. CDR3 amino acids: CAWSVQPNYGYTF. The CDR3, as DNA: TGTGCCTGGAGTGTACAGCCAAACTATGGCTACACCTTC. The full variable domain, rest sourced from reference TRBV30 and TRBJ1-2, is SQTIHQWPATLVQPVGSPLSLECTVEGTSNPNLYWYRQAAGRGLQLLFYSVGIGQISSEVPQNLSASRPQDRQFILSSKKLLLSDSGFYLCAWSVQPNYGYTFGSGTRLTVV.

The CDR3 bases are TGTGCCAGCAGCATCAGAGGACAGGGCGCGGGTCGGGCCACTGAAGCTTTCTTT. This gives the protein CASSIRGQGAGRATEAFF. The V and J genes are TRBV7-9 and TRBJ1-1, with 8 nucleotides matching TRBD1. The J segment lost 4 bases and the V segment lost 5 bases, leaving 18 bases of the junction unmatched. There are 18 residues in the CDR3. Germline V CDR1 and CDR2: SEHNR, FQNEAQ (reference sequence).

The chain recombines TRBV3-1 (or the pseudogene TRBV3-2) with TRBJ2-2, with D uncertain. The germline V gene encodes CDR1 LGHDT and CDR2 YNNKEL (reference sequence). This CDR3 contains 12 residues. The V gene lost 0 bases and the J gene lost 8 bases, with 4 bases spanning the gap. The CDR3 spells CASSQDTGELFF. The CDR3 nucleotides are TGTGCCAGCAGCCAAGATACAGGGGAGCTGTTTTTT.

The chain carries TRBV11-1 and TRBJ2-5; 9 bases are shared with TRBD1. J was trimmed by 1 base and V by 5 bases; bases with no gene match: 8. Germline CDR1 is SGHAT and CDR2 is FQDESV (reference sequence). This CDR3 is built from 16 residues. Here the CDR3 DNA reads TGTGCCAGCAGCACGCGGGACAGGGTCGTCCAAGAGACCCAGTACTTC. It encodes CASSTRDRVVQETQYF.

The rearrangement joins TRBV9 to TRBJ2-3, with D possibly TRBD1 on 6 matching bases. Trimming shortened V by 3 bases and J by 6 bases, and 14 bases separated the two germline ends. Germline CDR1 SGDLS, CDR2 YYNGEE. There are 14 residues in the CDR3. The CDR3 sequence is CASSASTGLDTQYF. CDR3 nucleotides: TGTGCCAGCAGCGCTAGTACAGGGTTGGATACGCAGTATTTT. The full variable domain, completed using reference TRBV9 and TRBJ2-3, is DSGVTQTPKHLITATGQRVTLRCSPRSGDLSVYWYQQSLDQGLQFLIQYYNGEERAKGNILERFSAQQFPDLHSELNLSSLELGDSALYFCASSASTGLDTQYFGPGTRLTVL.

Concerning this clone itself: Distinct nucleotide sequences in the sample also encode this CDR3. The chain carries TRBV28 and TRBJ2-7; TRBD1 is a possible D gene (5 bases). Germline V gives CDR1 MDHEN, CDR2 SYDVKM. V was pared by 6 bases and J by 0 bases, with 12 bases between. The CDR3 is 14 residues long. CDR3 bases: TGTGCCAGCAGAGGGGCAGGAAGCTCCTACGAGCAGTACTTC. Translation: CASRGAGSSYEQYF.

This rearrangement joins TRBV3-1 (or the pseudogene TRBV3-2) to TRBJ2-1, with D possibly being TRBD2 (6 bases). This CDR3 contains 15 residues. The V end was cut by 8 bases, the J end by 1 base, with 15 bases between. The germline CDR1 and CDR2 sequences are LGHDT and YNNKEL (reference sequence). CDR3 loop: CASGREVGSYNEQFF. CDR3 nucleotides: TGTGCCAGCGGTAGGGAGGTGGGGTCCTACAATGAGCAGTTCTTC.

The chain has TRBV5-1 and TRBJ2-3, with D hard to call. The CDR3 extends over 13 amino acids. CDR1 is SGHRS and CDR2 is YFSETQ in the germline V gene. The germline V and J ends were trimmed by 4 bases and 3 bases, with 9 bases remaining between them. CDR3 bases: TGCGCCAGCAGCCAGCGCGAAACAGATACGCAGTATTTT. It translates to CASSQRETDTQYF.

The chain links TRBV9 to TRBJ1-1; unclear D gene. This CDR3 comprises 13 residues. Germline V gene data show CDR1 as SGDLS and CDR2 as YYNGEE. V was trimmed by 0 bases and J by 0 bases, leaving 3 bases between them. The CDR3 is CASSVAMNTEAFF. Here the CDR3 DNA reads TGTGCCAGCAGCGTAGCCATGAACACTGAAGCTTTCTTT.

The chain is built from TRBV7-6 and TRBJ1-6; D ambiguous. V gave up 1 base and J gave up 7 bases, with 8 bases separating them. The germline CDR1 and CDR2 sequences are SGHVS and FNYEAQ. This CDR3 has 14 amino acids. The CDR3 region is CASSLGAGNSPLHF. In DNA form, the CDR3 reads TGTGCCAGCAGCTTAGGGGCAGGAAATTCACCCCTCCACTTT.

CDR3 protein: CASSPPGQGYNEQFF. For the CDR3, the DNA is TGCGCCAGCAGCCCTCCGGGACAGGGATACAATGAGCAGTTCTTC. The chain employs TRBV4-1 and TRBJ2-1, with 9 bases lining up with TRBD1. Germline CDR1 reads MGHRA; CDR2 reads YSYEKL. Trimming removed 4 bases from V and 4 bases from J; junction bases left unmatched: 5. The CDR3 has 15 residues.

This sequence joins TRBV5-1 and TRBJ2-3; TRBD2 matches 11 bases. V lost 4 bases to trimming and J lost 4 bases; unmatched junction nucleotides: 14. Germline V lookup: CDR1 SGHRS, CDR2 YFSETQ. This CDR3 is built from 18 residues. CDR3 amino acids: CASSPSFASGGWSDTQYF. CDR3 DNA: TGCGCCAGCAGCCCCTCCTTCGCTAGCGGGGGGTGGTCAGATACGCAGTATTTT.

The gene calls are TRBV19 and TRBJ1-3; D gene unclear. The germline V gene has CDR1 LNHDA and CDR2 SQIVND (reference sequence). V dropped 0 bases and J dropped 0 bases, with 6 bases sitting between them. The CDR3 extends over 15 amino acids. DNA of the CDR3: TGTGCCAGTAGTATAGACCGCGGCTCTGGAAACACCATATATTTT. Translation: CASSIDRGSGNTIYF.

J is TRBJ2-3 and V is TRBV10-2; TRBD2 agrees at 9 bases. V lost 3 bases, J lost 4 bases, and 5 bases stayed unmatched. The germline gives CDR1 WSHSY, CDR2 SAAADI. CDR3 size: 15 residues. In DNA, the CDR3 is TGCGCCAGCAGTGATGTGCGGGGGGGGGCAGATACGCAGTATTTT. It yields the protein CASSDVRGGADTQYF.

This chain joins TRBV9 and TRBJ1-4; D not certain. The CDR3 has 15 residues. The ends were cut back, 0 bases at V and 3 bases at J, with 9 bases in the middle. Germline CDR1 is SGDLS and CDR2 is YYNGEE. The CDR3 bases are TGTGCCAGCAGCGTAGGGGCGTCGCCTAATGAAAAACTGTTTTTT. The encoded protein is CASSVGASPNEKLFF.